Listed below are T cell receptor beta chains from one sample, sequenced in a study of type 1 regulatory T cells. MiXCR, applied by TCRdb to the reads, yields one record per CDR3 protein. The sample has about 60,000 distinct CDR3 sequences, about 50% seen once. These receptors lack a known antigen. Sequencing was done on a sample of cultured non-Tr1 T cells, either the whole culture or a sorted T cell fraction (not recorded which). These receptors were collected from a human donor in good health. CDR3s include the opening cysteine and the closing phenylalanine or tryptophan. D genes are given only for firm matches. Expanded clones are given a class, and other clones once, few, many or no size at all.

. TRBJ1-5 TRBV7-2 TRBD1 CASSSTGWEGQPQHF TGTGCCAGCAGCTCGACAGGGTGGGAGGGCCAGCCCCAGCATTTT
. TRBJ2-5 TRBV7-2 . CASSPGDTSQETQYF TGTGCCAGCAGCCCGGGGGACACCTCCCAAGAGACCCAGTACTTC
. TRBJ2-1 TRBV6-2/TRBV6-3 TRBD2 CASSYLAGGLYNEQFF TGTGCCAGCAGTTACTTAGCGGGGGGGCTCTACAATGAGCAGTTCTTC
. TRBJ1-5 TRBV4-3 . CASSPYVGGSGQPQHF TGCGCCAGCAGCCCCTATGTTGGGGGGAGCGGTCAGCCCCAGCATTTT
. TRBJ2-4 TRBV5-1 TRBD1 CASSLSGTVDIQYF TGCGCCAGCAGCTTGTCAGGGACAGTCGACATTCAGTACTTC
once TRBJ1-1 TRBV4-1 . CASSQVLGGRSWAAFF TGCGCCAGCAGCCAAGTCCTGGGGGGACGGAGTTGGGCAGCTTTCTTT
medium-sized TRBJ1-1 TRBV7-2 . CASSLLGSLNTEAFF TGTGCCAGCAGCTTACTGGGCTCTCTGAACACTGAAGCTTTCTTT
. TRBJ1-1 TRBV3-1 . CASSQPGGTEAFF TGTGCCAGCAGCCAACCGGGAGGGACTGAAGCTTTCTTT
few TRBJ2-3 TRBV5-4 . CASSFTGRTDTQYF TGTGCCAGCAGCTTTACAGGGCGCACAGATACGCAGTATTTT
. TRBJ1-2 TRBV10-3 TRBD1 CAIRGDRANGYTF TGTGCCATCAGGGGGGACAGAGCCAATGGCTACACCTTC
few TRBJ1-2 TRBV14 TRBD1 CASSPRGQGIGYTF TGTGCCAGCAGCCCCCGCGGACAGGGTATCGGCTACACCTTC
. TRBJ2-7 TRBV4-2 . CASSQDVGQKSYEQYF TGTGCCAGCAGCCAAGATGTAGGACAGAAATCCTACGAGCAGTACTTC
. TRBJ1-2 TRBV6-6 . CASSPPAWGGGYTF TGTGCCAGCAGCCCCCCGGCCTGGGGCGGGGGCTACACCTTC
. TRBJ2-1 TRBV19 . CASSIQANNEQFF TGTGCCAGTAGTATACAGGCGAACAATGAGCAGTTCTTC
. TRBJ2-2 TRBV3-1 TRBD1 CASSETGGGGELFF TGTGCCAGCAGCGAGACAGGGGGCGGCGGGGAGCTGTTTTTT
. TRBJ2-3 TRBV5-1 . CASSLGGTTDTQYF TGCGCCAGCAGCTTGGGGGGAACCACAGATACGCAGTATTTT
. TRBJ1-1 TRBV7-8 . CACSLLRVSPEAFF TGTGCCTGCAGCTTACTGCGTGTGTCCCCTGAAGCTTTCTTT
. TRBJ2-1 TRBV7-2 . CASSSSWWERRGGNEQFF TGTGCCAGCAGCTCCTCCTGGTGGGAGCGGAGGGGCGGAAATGAGCAGTTCTTC
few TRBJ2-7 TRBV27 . CASSLMPSSEQYF TGTGCCAGCAGTTTAATGCCCTCGAGCGAGCAGTACTTC
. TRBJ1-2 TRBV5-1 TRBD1 CASSQQWGQGVYGYTF TGCGCCAGCAGCCAGCAGTGGGGACAGGGGGTCTATGGCTACACCTTC
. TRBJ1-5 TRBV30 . CAWSPGFRGNQPQHF TGTGCCTGGAGTCCAGGGTTTCGTGGCAATCAGCCCCAGCATTTT
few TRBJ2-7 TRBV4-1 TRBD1 CASSQDRALEQYF TGCGCCAGCAGCCAGGACAGGGCCCTCGAGCAGTACTTC
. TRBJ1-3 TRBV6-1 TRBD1 CASVRTGGNTIYF TGTGCCAGCGTCAGGACAGGCGGAAACACCATATATTTT
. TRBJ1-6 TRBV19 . CASQRKGGSPLHF TGTGCCAGTCAGAGGAAAGGGGGTTCACCCCTCCACTTT
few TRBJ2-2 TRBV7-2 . CASSSGSNTGELFF TGTGCCAGCAGCTCCGGGTCTAACACCGGGGAGCTGTTTTTT
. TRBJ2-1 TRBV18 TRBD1 CASSPNTGGNEQFF TGTGCCAGCTCACCAAATACAGGGGGGAATGAGCAGTTCTTC
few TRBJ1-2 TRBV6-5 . CASSYRPGGTYGYTF TGTGCCAGCAGTTACCGGCCCGGCGGGACCTATGGCTACACCTTC
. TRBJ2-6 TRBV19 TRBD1 CASSLRGTDDSGANVLTF TGTGCCAGTAGTCTTAGAGGGACAGATGACTCTGGGGCCAACGTCCTGACTTTC
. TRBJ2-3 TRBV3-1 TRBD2 CASSALAGGPTDTQYF TGTGCCAGCAGCGCTCTAGCGGGGGGTCCCACAGATACGCAGTATTTT
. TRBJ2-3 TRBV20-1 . CSASGTDTQYF TGCAGTGCTAGCGGGACAGATACGCAGTATTTT
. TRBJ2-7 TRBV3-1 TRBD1 CASSYRDRAYEQYF TGTGCCAGCAGCTACAGGGACAGGGCCTACGAGCAGTACTTC
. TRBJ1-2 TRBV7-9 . CASSLAQGYYGYTF TGTGCCAGCAGCTTAGCGCAGGGTTACTATGGCTACACCTTC
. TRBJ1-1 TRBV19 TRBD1 CASRDLNRDRAEAFF TGTGCCAGTAGGGATTTGAACCGGGACAGGGCTGAAGCTTTCTTT
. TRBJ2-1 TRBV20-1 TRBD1 CSARDQGQGAYNEQFF TGCAGTGCTAGAGATCAGGGACAGGGGGCCTACAATGAGCAGTTCTTC
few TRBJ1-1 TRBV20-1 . CSAFTLRNSNTEAFF TGCAGTGCCTTCACCCTCAGGAACTCGAACACTGAAGCTTTCTTT
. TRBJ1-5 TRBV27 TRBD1 CANTQTGDNNQPQHF TGTGCCAACACTCAGACAGGGGACAACAATCAGCCCCAGCATTTT
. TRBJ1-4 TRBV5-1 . CASSPRPRADNEKLFF TGCGCCAGCAGCCCACGTCCCCGGGCCGATAATGAAAAACTGTTTTTT
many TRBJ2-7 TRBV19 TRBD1 CASSMGRTGGEQYF TGTGCCAGTAGTATGGGTCGGACAGGGGGCGAGCAGTACTTC
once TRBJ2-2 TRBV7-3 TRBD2 CASSLASGGAWTGELFF TGTGCCAGCAGCTTAGCCAGCGGGGGGGCTTGGACCGGGGAGCTGTTTTTT
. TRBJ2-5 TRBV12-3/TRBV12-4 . CASRPTSAKETQYF TGTGCCAGCAGGCCTACTAGTGCGAAAGAGACCCAGTACTTC
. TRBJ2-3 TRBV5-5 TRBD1 CASSLDRGTDTQYF TGTGCCAGCAGCTTGGACAGGGGGACGGATACGCAGTATTTT
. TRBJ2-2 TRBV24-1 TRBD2 CATSDVGRGYTGELFF TGTGCCACCAGTGATGTTGGGAGGGGATACACCGGGGAGCTGTTTTTT
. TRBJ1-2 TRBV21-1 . CASTGSNYGYTF TGTGCCAGCACAGGGTCTAACTATGGCTACACCTTC
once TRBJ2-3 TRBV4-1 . CASSQVRAGDTQYF TGCGCCAGCAGCCAAGTGCGGGCCGGAGATACGCAGTATTTT
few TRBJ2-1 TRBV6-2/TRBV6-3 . CASSYLVGRAYNEQFF TGTGCCAGCAGTTACCTTGTGGGAAGGGCCTACAATGAGCAGTTCTTC
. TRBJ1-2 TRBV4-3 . CASSQDLAAERNYGYTF TGCGCCAGCAGCCAAGATCTGGCGGCAGAGAGGAACTATGGCTACACCTTC
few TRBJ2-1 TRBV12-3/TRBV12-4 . CASRVAGMGRGNEQFF TGTGCCAGCAGGGTAGCAGGAATGGGACGGGGCAATGAGCAGTTCTTC
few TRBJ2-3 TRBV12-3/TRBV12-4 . CASSLARRYNTDTQYF TGTGCCAGCAGTTTAGCCAGGCGATACAACACAGATACGCAGTATTTT
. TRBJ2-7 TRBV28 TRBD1 CASRQGYEQYF TGTGCCAGCAGACAGGGGTACGAGCAGTACTTC
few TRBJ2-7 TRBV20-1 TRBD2 CSARAPPGTSGGGGYEQYF TGCAGTGCTAGAGCCCCCCCCGGGACTAGCGGGGGGGGTGGTTACGAGCAGTACTTC
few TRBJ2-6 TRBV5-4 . CASSRIGSGANVLTF TGTGCCAGCAGCAGGATCGGCTCTGGGGCCAACGTCCTGACTTTC
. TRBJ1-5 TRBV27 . CASPPLYSNQPQHF TGTGCCAGCCCACCCCTCTATAGCAATCAGCCCCAGCATTTT
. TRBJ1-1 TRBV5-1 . CASSDGQANTEAFF TGCGCCAGCAGCGATGGACAAGCGAACACTGAAGCTTTCTTT
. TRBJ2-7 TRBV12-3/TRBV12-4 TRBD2 CASSLTAGAPYEQYF TGTGCCAGCAGTTTAACAGCGGGGGCCCCCTACGAGCAGTACTTC